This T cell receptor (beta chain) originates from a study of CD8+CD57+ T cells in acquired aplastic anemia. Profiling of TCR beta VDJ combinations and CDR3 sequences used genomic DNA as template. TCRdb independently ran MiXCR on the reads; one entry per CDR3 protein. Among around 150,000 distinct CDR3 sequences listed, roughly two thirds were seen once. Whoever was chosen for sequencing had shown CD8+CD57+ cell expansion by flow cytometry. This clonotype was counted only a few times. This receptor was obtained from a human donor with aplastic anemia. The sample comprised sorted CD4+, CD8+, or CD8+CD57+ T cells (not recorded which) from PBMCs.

The CDR3 nucleotides are TGTGCCAGCAGCTTAGGGACCTCTGGAAACACCATATATTTT. It codes for CASSLGTSGNTIYF. V gene TRBV7-6 combines with J gene TRBJ1-3; D remains ambiguous. The CDR3 runs to 14 residues. Germline assignment: CDR1 SGHVS and CDR2 FNYEAQ. Deletions cut 1 base from V and 0 bases from J, with 4 bases between.